This T cell receptor (beta chain) came from a study of regulatory T cells in long-lasting Graves disease. Combining iRepertoire HTBI primers with Arm-PCR of CDR3 regions, the authors built TCR beta libraries. One entry per CDR3 protein, called by TCRdb with MiXCR from the multiplex PCR reads. Of 240,000 or so distinct CDR3 sequences listed, around 21% are singletons. Whole-study results and caveats: Public clonotype sharing was higher in persistent than newly diagnosed patients. TCR diversity was lower in persistent than newly diagnosed Graves' disease. It was in persistent disease that TRBV28, TRBJ1-2 and TRBJ2-5 were favored.

Time point specified: newly diagnosed GD, antithyroid drugs for less than 3 months. The authors made the TCR library using RNA they extracted from PBMCs. Patients came from an endocrinology department in Xi'an, China. This clonotype was counted between two and nine times. Its antigen is unidentified. Because the CDR3 is missing its conserved closing phenylalanine or tryptophan, this is likely a read error. This CDR3 is 16 amino acids long. Trimming removed 4 bases at V and 8 bases at J, with 18 bases between. The V gene's germline CDR1 is MNHEY and CDR2 SVGEGT. This TCR came from a female donor with Graves disease. The J gene is TRBJ1-6, the V gene TRBV6-2 or TRBV6-3; D is ambiguous. The sequencing used peripheral blood mononuclear cells (PBMCs), collected at new diagnosis, from a patient treated with antithyroid drugs. DNA of the CDR3: TGTGCCAGCAGTTCTACAGTGAGGCTTGATGATTCACCCCTCCACTCT. It is translated as CASSSTVRLDDSPLHS.